This TCR beta chain was found in a study of cytomegalovirus exposure and HLA in healthy donors. This PCR relied on a set of 60 Vbeta primers and 13 Jbeta primers. Sequencing used immunoSEQ multiplex PCR; TCRdb keeps in-frame clones, though not all of them. Of approximately 190,000 clones detected, 75% to 90% appear once; the ten largest clones hold around 1.4%. Study-wide results and caveats: Most TCR sequences were seen very rarely across donors, but some public TCRs occurred in many.

A note on this clone: Its antigen is not identified.

The V end lost 1 base, the J end lost 0 bases, and 9 bases lay between the germline ends. CDR3 length: 15 amino acids. Germline lookup yields CDR1 SGHAT and CDR2 FQNNGV. The origin of this receptor is a man aged 25 to 45 in good health and CMV-seronegative. The sequencing input was PBMCs. The chain carries TRBV11-2 and TRBJ1-2; no firm D call. Here the CDR3 reads CASSLGVRSNYGYTF. The CDR3 DNA reads TGTGCCAGCAGCTTAGGGGTCAGGTCTAACTATGGCTACACCTTC.